This T cell receptor beta chain was captured by sequencing in a study of post-analysis software for immune sequencing data. Study-wide context: The disease courses covered relapsing-remitting, secondary progressive and progressive-relapsing multiple sclerosis.

General study points: Diversity measured as normalized Chao1 was significantly lower in multiple sclerosis patients than in controls. F measure clustering grouped samples strongly by preparation batch.

Of note for this clonotype: Its antigen is not known.

Unique molecular identifiers tagged the TCR beta cDNA libraries. Input populations of roughly 0.95 to 10 million T cells gave rise to some 500,000 cDNA molecules. Using its own MiXCR run on the PCR reads, TCRdb lists one record per CDR3 protein. The sample includes roughly 540,000 distinct CDR3 sequences, 30% to 40% of them seen just once. The origin of this receptor is a girl aged 2 to 17 with multiple sclerosis. The source material was blood.

The CDR3 loop is CSAWDFALSYEQYF. The CDR3 DNA reads TGCAGTGCTTGGGACTTTGCCCTCTCCTACGAGCAGTACTTC. The chain employs TRBV20-1 and TRBJ2-7; TRBD2 is a possible D gene (6 bases). V shed 5 bases and J shed 0 bases, with 14 bases lying between them. This CDR3 comprises 14 residues. The germline CDR1 and CDR2 sequences are DFQATT and SNEGSKA (reference sequence).